Below are 31 T cell receptor beta chains sequenced from a single sample in a study of Graves' ophthalmopathy and Graves' hyperthyroidism. The authors amplified TCR beta CDR3 regions, and they did so from RNA transcripts for repertoire sequencing. Second-round multiplex PCR came after a first-round RT-PCR that employed HTBI primers. A single record per CDR3 protein comes from TCRdb applying MiXCR to the multiplex PCR reads. The table has 600,000 to 950,000 distinct CDR3 sequences, roughly two fifths seen once. Sequencing input: peripheral blood. The receptors were gathered from an adult man with Graves' ophthalmopathy.

This clonotype came up a few times. The chain couples TRBV5-1 to TRBJ2-2; 11 bases map to TRBD2. V lost 4 bases and J lost 4; bases outside the gene matches: 9. Germline-derived CDR1 and CDR2 are SGHRS and YFSETQ. The CDR3 has 17 amino acids. The CDR3 DNA reads TGCGCCAGCAGCGCGTTTACCGGGACTAGCGGCACCGGGGAGCTGTTTTTT. Encoded protein: CASSAFTGTSGTGELFF.

Note on this clonotype: A read error may be the cause here, since a much bigger clone is one base away. The chain uses TRBV19 and TRBJ2-5; D may be TRBD1 or TRBD2 (5 bases each). The CDR3 is 15 residues long. CDR1 and CDR2 (germline): LNHDA, SQIVND (reference sequence). The V gene lost 3 bases and the J gene lost 5 bases, with 16 bases spanning the gap. DNA for the CDR3: TGTGCCAGTAGTATGGCCGAGGGGCGCCGGGAGACCCAGTACTTC. Protein product: CASSMAEGRRETQYF. Combining the CDR3 with reference TRBV19 and TRBJ2-5 gives the whole variable domain DGGITQSPKYLFRKEGQNVTLSCEQNLNHDAMYWYRQDPGQGLRLIYYSQIVNDFQKGDIAEGYSVSREKKESFPLTVTSAQKNPTAFYLCASSMAEGRRETQYFGPGTRLLVL.

This chain joins TRBV12-3 or TRBV12-4 and TRBJ1-5; possibly TRBD1 for D (5 bases). V was trimmed by 2 bases and J by 5 bases, leaving 10 bases between them. The CDR3 extends over 14 amino acids. CDR3 residues: CASSLNLGDQPQHF. DNA for the CDR3: TGTGCCAGCAGTTTAAATTTAGGGGATCAGCCCCAGCATTTT.

This chain connects TRBV6-5 to TRBJ2-6; the D call may be TRBD1 or TRBD2 (5 bases each). The CDR3 has 14 amino acids. V lost 4 bases and J lost 8, with 12 bases in between. Germline V gene data show CDR1 as MNHEY and CDR2 as SVGAGI. The CDR3 loop reads CASSWGGGTNVLTF. The CDR3 DNA sequence: TGTGCCAGCAGTTGGGGTGGGGGAACCAACGTCCTGACTTTC.

This clonotype showed up just once. A read error is likely, as this CDR3 ends without the conserved phenylalanine or tryptophan. The genes are TRBV7-9 and TRBJ1-1; 8 nucleotides line up with TRBD1. CDR1 SEHNR and CDR2 FQNEAQ come from the germline V gene (reference sequence). V was pared by 5 bases and J by 4 bases, with 9 bases of the junction left unmatched. The CDR3 consists of 15 residues. Written as DNA, the CDR3 is TGTGCCAGCAGCATCGGACAGGGTGGGGGCACTGAAGCTTTCCTT. Translated, it gives CASSIGQGGGTEAFL.

This clonotype was counted ten times or more. The rearrangement joins TRBV9 to TRBJ1-1, with D tentatively TRBD1 (5 bases). CDR1 is SGDLS, CDR2 YYNGEE, per germline. The V gene lost 0 bases and the J gene lost 4 bases, with 13 bases spanning the gap. The length of the CDR3 is 15 residues. The CDR3 spells CASSVVSGGATEAFF. The CDR3 DNA follows: TGTGCCAGCAGCGTAGTTTCGGGAGGGGCCACTGAAGCTTTCTTT.

This clonotype was recorded a few times. The CDR3 bases are TGTGCCAGCAGCCAAAGGATTCTGACAAGTGGTCATCATTCACCCCTCCACTTT. Translated, it gives CASSQRILTSGHHSPLHF. The chain combines TRBV14 with TRBJ1-6; D unclear. The CDR3 sequence is 18 residues long. V lost 2 bases, J lost 8 bases, and 22 bases lay in between. The germline V gene has CDR1 SGHDN and CDR2 FVKESK.

This clonotype was counted at least ten times. This sequence joins TRBV7-2 and TRBJ2-5; D is ambiguous. The CDR3 extends over 14 amino acids. The germline gives CDR1 SGHTA, CDR2 FQGNSA. V was clipped by 1 base and J by 3 bases, with 9 bases between them. The CDR3 loop reads CASSLGHLKETQYF. CDR3 sequence (DNA): TGTGCCAGCAGCTTAGGACACTTGAAAGAGACCCAGTACTTC.

The chain is built from TRBV5-5 and TRBJ2-7; 10 nucleotides line up with TRBD1. The germline V gene has CDR1 SGHKS and CDR2 YYEKEE (reference sequence). The CDR3 loop spans 15 amino acids. J gave up 8 bases and V 4 bases, and 12 bases lay outside the gene matches. The CDR3 nucleotides read TGTGCCAGCAGCCAAGATATGGGACAGGGGTCCCAGCAGTACTTC. Translated, it gives CASSQDMGQGSQQYF.

This clonotype was found a few times. The J gene is TRBJ1-1, the V gene TRBV20-1; TRBD1 might be the D (5 bases). The CDR3 runs to 14 residues. Germline CDR1 and CDR2: DFQATT and SNEGSKA (reference sequence). The germline V and J ends were trimmed by 3 bases and 1 base, with 12 bases remaining between them. The CDR3: CSARGGRQNTEAFF. CDR3 in DNA: TGCAGTGCTAGGGGGGGAAGACAGAACACTGAAGCTTTCTTT.

This clonotype has a handful of counts. The rearrangement links TRBV25-1 to TRBJ2-2; D ambiguous. Trimming removed 6 bases from V and 3 bases from J, with 11 bases in between. The CDR3 consists of 14 residues. CDR1 MGHDK and CDR2 SYGVNS come from the germline V gene. In nucleotides, the CDR3 is TGTGCCAGCAGAGCCATTGACCACACCGGGGAGCTGTTTTTT. Translating it yields CASRAIDHTGELFF.

Ten or more counts support this clonotype. J is TRBJ1-2 and V is TRBV5-6; tentatively, D is TRBD1 (6 bases). The CDR3 extends over 14 amino acids. V lost 6 bases, J lost 2 bases, and 14 bases lay in between. Germline assignment: CDR1 SGHDT and CDR2 YYEEEE. CDR3 region: CASTKADRNYGYTF. As DNA, the CDR3 is TGTGCCAGCACCAAAGCTGACAGGAACTATGGCTACACCTTC. The full variable domain, completed using reference TRBV5-6 and TRBJ1-2, is DAGVTQSPTHLIKTRGQQVTLRCSPKSGHDTVSWYQQALGQGPQFIFQYYEEEERQRGNFPDRFSGHQFPNYSSELNVNALLLGDSALYLCASTKADRNYGYTFGSGTRLTVV.

A remark on this clonotype: This may stem from a read error, because a much larger clone lies one nucleotide away. The chain is built from TRBV24-1 and TRBJ2-7, with 7 bases fitting TRBD1. In germline, CDR1 is KGHDR, CDR2 SFDVKD. J lost 3 bases, V lost 5 bases, and 3 bases had no gene match. This CDR3 has 13 amino acids. DNA of the CDR3: TGTGCCACCAGTGCGGGACAGTACTACGAGCAGTACTTC. Residues: CATSAGQYYEQYF.

For this clonotype: Likely a read error: the CDR3 ends without its conserved phenylalanine or tryptophan. No DNA is shown, since the ends of the CDR3 on it are uncertain; the CDR3 is the one TCRdb lists. CDR3 in amino acids: CASTSGDYPY. The V and J genes are TRBV19 and TRBJ1-2; TRBD1 is taken as the D call from the table, unchecked against the DNA. The CDR3 spans 10 residues, counting both ends. CDR1 and CDR2 from the germline V gene are LNHDA and SQIVND (reference sequence).

This clonotype was picked up one time. One base away lies a much larger clone, so this may be a sequencing read error. The chain employs TRBV20-1 and TRBJ2-7, with 7 bases fitting TRBD2. Germline V lookup: CDR1 DFQATT, CDR2 SNEGSKA (reference sequence). After removal of 3 bases from V and 4 bases from J, the junction contained 6 bases not matched to a gene. The CDR3 covers 13 residues. Here the CDR3 DNA reads TGCAGTGCTAGGCACACCGGGGGGTACGAGCAGTACTTC. Residues: CSARHTGGYEQYF.

The J gene is TRBJ2-5, the V gene TRBV25-1; D is undetermined. Germline V gene lookup returns CDR1 MGHDK and CDR2 SYGVNS. The CDR3 runs to 16 residues. V shed 5 bases and J shed 1 base, with 17 bases lying between them. The CDR3 coding sequence is TGTGCCAGCAGTTCGGTATGGGCAGGAGTCCAAGAGACCCAGTACTTC. It encodes CASSSVWAGVQETQYF.

There are a few counts of this clonotype. The genes are TRBV7-9 and TRBJ2-5, with 9 bases fitting TRBD1. Germline V CDR1 and CDR2: SEHNR, FQNEAQ (reference sequence). Unmatched junction bases numbered 7, after V lost 0 bases and J lost 8 bases. CDR3 size: 15 residues. The CDR3 nucleotides read TGTGCCAGCAGCTTAGCTGGGAGGACAGGGGATACCCAGTACTTC. Its translation is CASSLAGRTGDTQYF.

Details on this clonotype: Compared with germline, one end of the junction differs, possibly owing to a read error. This sequence joins TRBV7-3 and TRBJ2-5, with TRBD1 matching over 8 bases. The germline gives CDR1 SGHTA, CDR2 FQGTGA. The CDR3 has 14 residues. CDR3 loop: CASSLTGGYVTQYF. DNA for the CDR3: TGTGCCAGCAGTTTAACAGGGGGTTACGTGACCCAGTACTTC.

This clonotype showed up just a few times. The genes are TRBV2 and TRBJ1-6; TRBD1 agrees at 11 bases. CDR3 length equals 19 residues. V lost 6 bases, J lost 10 bases, and 20 bases stayed unmatched. Germline V gene lookup returns CDR1 SNHLY and CDR2 FYNNEI. The chain's CDR3 is CASRSIWTGGVGQESPLHF. In nucleotides, the CDR3 is TGTGCCAGCAGGTCAATATGGACAGGGGGCGTGGGTCAAGAATCACCCCTCCACTTT.

The chain joins TRBV19 to TRBJ2-5; D ambiguous. CDR1 LNHDA and CDR2 SQIVND come from the germline V gene (reference sequence). The CDR3 covers 15 residues. V was trimmed by 5 bases and J by 5 bases, leaving 18 bases between them. The CDR3 sequence: CASSESGVSSETQYF. The CDR3 DNA reads TGTGCCAGTAGTGAGTCTGGGGTCTCGTCGGAGACCCAGTACTTC.

The rearrangement uses TRBV2 and TRBJ2-5; 13 bases agree with TRBD2. With 3 bases clipped from V and 3 bases from J, the junction kept 7 bases outside the gene matches. CDR1 and CDR2 from the germline V gene are SNHLY and FYNNEI. CDR3 length equals 17 residues. The CDR3 DNA is TGTGCCAGCAGTGAGGCGAGACTAGCGGGGGGCAAAGAGACCCAGTACTTC. Residues: CASSEARLAGGKETQYF.

This chain connects TRBV12-3 or TRBV12-4 to TRBJ1-5; 9 bases match TRBD1. Trimming removed 5 bases from V and 3 bases from J; junction bases left unmatched: 5. The CDR3 has 15 amino acids. The CDR3 bases are TGTGCCAGCAGTACGGGACAGGGAATCAATCAGCCCCAGCATTTT. Encoded protein: CASSTGQGINQPQHF.

The chain recombines TRBV5-1 with TRBJ1-6; 7 nucleotides line up with TRBD1. The germline V gene has CDR1 SGHRS and CDR2 YFSETQ. The CDR3 consists of 13 residues. The ends lost 4 bases at V and 8 bases at J; junction bases unmatched: 3. DNA of the CDR3: TGCGCCAGCAGCATAGGACAGGATTCACCCCTCCACTTT. Encoded protein: CASSIGQDSPLHF.

In its sample, this clonotype was seen once. Because the CDR3 is missing its conserved closing phenylalanine or tryptophan, this is likely a read error. This rearrangement joins TRBV11-3 to TRBJ1-1, with D perhaps TRBD1 (5 bases). V lost 8 bases and J 0 bases, leaving 22 bases between the germline ends. This CDR3 has 17 amino acids. Germline loops: CDR1 SGHNT, CDR2 YENEEA. As DNA, the CDR3 is TGTGCCAGCCGCCCTTGGAAGATAGACAGCATGAACACTGAAGCTTTCGTT. This sequence encodes CASRPWKIDSMNTEAFV.

This clonotype was counted ten times or more. This chain links TRBV10-3 with TRBJ1-6; 11 bases map to TRBD1. After removal of 10 bases from V and 7 bases from J, the junction contained 15 bases not matched to a gene. Germline CDR1 is ENHRY and CDR2 is SYGVKD. The CDR3 totals 17 residues. CDR3 amino acids: CASRSPTGTGGNSPLHF. For the CDR3, the DNA is TGTGCCAGCAGATCTCCGACCGGGACAGGGGGAAATTCACCCCTCCACTTT.

This chain connects TRBV20-1 to TRBJ1-2; perhaps TRBD1 as D (5 bases). CDR1 and CDR2 from the germline V gene are DFQATT and SNEGSKA (reference sequence). The CDR3 runs to 13 residues. Trimming stripped 3 bases from V and 4 bases from J, with 12 bases between. The CDR3 spells CSASGGVSYGYTF. CDR3 DNA sequence: TGCAGTGCTAGTGGGGGGGTGAGCTATGGCTACACCTTC.

Note on this clonotype: A read error may be the cause here, since a much bigger clone is one base away. V gene TRBV2 combines with J gene TRBJ2-7, with D possibly matching TRBD2 (6 bases). Trimming shortened V by 6 bases and J by 0 bases, and 12 bases separated the two germline ends. Per germline, CDR1 SNHLY and CDR2 FYNNEI. The CDR3 contains 14 residues. In DNA, the CDR3 is TGTGCCAGCAGATGGGACGGGAGCTCCTACGAGCAGTACTTC. This encodes CASRWDGSSYEQYF. The full variable domain, completed using reference TRBV2 and TRBJ2-7, is EPEVTQTPSHQVTQMGQEVILRCVPISNHLYFYWYRQILGQKVEFLVSFYNNEISEKSEIFDDQFSVERPDGSNFTLKIRSTKLEDSAMYFCASRWDGSSYEQYFGPGTRLTVT.

This clonotype appeared a few times. The V and J genes are TRBV20-1 and TRBJ2-5, with D unresolved. The germline V gene has CDR1 DFQATT and CDR2 SNEGSKA (reference sequence). The V end lost 3 bases, the J end lost 3 bases, and 5 bases lay between the germline ends. The CDR3 consists of 11 residues. The CDR3 coding sequence is TGCAGTGCTAGTATAGAAGAGACCCAGTACTTC. This gives the protein CSASIEETQYF.

In its sample, this clonotype was seen many times. The CDR3 DNA reads TGTGCCACGACAGGGATAGCTGCAAACACCATATATTTT. It translates to CATTGIAANTIYF. The chain uses TRBV7-9 and TRBJ1-3; 7 bases fit TRBD1. The germline gives CDR1 SEHNR, CDR2 FQNEAQ (reference sequence). The CDR3 contains 13 residues. V dropped 10 bases and J dropped 6; count of bases not matched to a gene: 9.

This clonotype was counted many times. The chain carries TRBV7-2 and TRBJ2-5, with TRBD2 matching 11 bases. The germline CDR1 and CDR2 sequences are SGHTA and FQGNSA. The CDR3 contains 17 residues. Trimming removed 3 bases from V and 4 bases from J; junction bases left unmatched: 10. The CDR3 DNA reads as TGTGCCAGCAGCTTCATACGGACTAGCGGGTATCCAGAGACCCAGTACTTC. This encodes CASSFIRTSGYPETQYF.

The chain joins TRBV9 to TRBJ1-2; the D is unclear. Germline V CDR1 and CDR2: SGDLS, YYNGEE. With 4 bases removed from V and 4 bases from J, the gap between germline ends came to 17 bases. The CDR3 is made up of 15 amino acids. CDR3 sequence: CASSPVSKVAYGYTF. In nucleotides, the CDR3 is TGTGCCAGCAGCCCAGTCAGCAAGGTGGCCTATGGCTACACCTTC. The complete variable domain, with remaining parts taken from reference TRBV9 and TRBJ1-2, reads DSGVTQTPKHLITATGQRVTLRCSPRSGDLSVYWYQQSLDQGLQFLIQYYNGEERAKGNILERFSAQQFPDLHSELNLSSLELGDSALYFCASSPVSKVAYGYTFGSGTRLTVV.